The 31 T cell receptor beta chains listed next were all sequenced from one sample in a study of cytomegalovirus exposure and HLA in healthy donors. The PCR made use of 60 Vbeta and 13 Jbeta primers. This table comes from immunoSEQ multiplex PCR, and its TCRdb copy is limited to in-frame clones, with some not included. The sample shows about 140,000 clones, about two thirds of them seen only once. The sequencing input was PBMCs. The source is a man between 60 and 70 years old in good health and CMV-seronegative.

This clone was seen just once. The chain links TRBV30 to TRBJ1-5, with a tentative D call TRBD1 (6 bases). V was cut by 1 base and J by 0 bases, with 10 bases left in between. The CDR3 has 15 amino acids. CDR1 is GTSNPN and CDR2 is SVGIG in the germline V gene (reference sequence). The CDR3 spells CAWSAGDYSNQPQHF. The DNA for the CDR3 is TGTGCCTGGAGTGCAGGGGATTATAGCAATCAGCCCCAGCATTTT.

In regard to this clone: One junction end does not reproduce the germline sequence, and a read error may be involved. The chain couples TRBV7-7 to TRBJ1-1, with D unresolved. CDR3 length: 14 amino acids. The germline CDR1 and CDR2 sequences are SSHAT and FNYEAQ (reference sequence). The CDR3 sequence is CASSFSPEDTEAFF. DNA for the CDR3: TGTGCTAGCAGTTTCTCCCCGGAGGACACTGAAGCTTTCTTT.

The CDR3 protein is CATLGSGGKSGYTF. As DNA, the CDR3 is TGTGCCACCCTAGGGAGCGGGGGAAAGAGTGGCTACACCTTC. The chain links TRBV28 to TRBJ1-2, with D possibly matching TRBD1 (5 bases). CDR3 length: 14 amino acids. Germline loops: CDR1 MDHEN, CDR2 SYDVKM. V lost 10 bases and J 7 bases, leaving 22 bases between the germline ends.

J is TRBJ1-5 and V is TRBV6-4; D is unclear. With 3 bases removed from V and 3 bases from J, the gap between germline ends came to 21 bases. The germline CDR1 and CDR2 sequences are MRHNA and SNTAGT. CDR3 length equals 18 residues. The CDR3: CASSEQGSGPSTNQPQHF. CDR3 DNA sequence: TGTGCCAGCAGTGAACAAGGATCGGGTCCTTCTACCAATCAGCCCCAGCATTTT.

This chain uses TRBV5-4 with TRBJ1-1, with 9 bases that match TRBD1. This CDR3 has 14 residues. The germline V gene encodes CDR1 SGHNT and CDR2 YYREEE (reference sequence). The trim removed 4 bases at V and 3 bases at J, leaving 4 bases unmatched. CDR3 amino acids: CASSRDREDTEAFF. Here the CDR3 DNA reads TGTGCCAGCAGCAGGGACAGGGAAGACACTGAAGCTTTCTTT.

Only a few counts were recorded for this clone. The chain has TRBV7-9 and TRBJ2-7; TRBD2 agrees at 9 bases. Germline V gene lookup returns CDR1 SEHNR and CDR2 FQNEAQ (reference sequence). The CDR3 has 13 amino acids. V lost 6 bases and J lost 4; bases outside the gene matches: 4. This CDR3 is CASSPSGRYEQYF. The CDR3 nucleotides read TGTGCCAGCAGTCCGAGCGGGAGGTACGAGCAGTACTTC.

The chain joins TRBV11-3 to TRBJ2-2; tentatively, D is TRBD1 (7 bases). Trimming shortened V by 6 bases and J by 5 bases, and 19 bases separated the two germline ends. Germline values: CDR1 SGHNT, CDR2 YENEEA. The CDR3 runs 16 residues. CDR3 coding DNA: TGTGCCAGCAGTCCCGGGCGGGACAGAGATACCGGGGAGCTGTTTTTT. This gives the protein CASSPGRDRDTGELFF. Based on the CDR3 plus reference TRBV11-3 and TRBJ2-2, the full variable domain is EAGVVQSPRYKIIEKKQPVAFWCNPISGHNTLYWYLQNLGQGPELLIRYENEEAVDDSQLPKDRFSAERLKGVDSTLKIQPAELGDSAVYLCASSPGRDRDTGELFFGEGSRLTVL.

The DNA for the CDR3 is TGTGCCAGCAGCACCCGGGAGGGCCTGAACACCGGGGAGCTGTTTTTT. It specifies CASSTREGLNTGELFF. The chain recombines TRBV11-1 with TRBJ2-2, with 8 positions matching TRBD2. CDR1 is SGHAT, CDR2 FQDESV, per germline (reference sequence). CDR3 size: 16 residues. The junction had 6 bases not matched to a gene; V was cut back by 5 bases and J by 1 base.

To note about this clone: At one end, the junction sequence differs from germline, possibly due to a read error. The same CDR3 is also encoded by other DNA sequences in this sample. DNA of the CDR3: TGTGCCAGCAGTTACTTACAGCTGAACACTGAAGCTTTCTTC. Translating it yields CASSYLQLNTEAFF. The genes are TRBV6-6 and TRBJ1-1; D remains ambiguous. Germline assignment: CDR1 MNHNY and CDR2 SVGAGI (reference sequence). The CDR3 totals 14 residues.

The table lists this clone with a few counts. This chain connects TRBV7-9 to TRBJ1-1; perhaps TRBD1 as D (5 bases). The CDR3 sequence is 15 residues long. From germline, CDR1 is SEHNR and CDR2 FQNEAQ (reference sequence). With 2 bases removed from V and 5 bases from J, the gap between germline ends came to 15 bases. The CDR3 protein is CASSLPGQGSTEAFF. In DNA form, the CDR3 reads TGTGCCAGCAGCTTACCCGGGCAGGGATCTACTGAAGCTTTCTTT.

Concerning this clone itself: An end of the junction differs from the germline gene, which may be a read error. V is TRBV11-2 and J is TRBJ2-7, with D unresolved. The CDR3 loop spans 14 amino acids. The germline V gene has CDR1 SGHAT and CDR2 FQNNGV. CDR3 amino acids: CASSLDPNEYGQYF. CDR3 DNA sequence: TGTGCCAGCAGCTTAGACCCAAACGAGTACGGGCAGTACTTC.

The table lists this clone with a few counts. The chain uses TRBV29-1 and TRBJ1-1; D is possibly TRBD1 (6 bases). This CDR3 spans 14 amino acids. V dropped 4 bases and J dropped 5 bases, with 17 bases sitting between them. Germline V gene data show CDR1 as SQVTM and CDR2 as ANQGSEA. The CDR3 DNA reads TGCAGCGTTGTAGTGACAGGTGGTGGGACTGAAGCTTTCTTT. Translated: CSVVVTGGGTEAFF.

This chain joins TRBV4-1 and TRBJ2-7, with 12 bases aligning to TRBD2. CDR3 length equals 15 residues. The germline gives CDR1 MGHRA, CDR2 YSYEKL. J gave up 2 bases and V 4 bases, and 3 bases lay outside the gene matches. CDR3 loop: CASSPTSGSAYEQYF. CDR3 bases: TGCGCCAGCAGCCCGACTAGCGGGAGCGCCTACGAGCAGTACTTC.

The DNA for the CDR3 is TGTGCCAGCAGCCTCGGGACATCTGAAGCTTTCTTT. This translates into CASSLGTSEAFF. The chain uses TRBV28 and TRBJ1-1, with D possibly matching TRBD1 (6 bases). Trimming took off 6 bases at V and 6 bases at J, with 11 bases between the two ends. CDR1 and CDR2 from the germline V gene are MDHEN and SYDVKM. The CDR3 extends over 12 amino acids. Full variable domain (rest looked up from reference TRBV28 and TRBJ1-1): DVKVTQSSRYLVKRTGEKVFLECVQDMDHENMFWYRQDPGLGLRLIYFSYDVKMKEKGDIPEGYSVSREKKERFSLILESASTNQTSMYLCASSLGTSEAFFGQGTRLTVV.

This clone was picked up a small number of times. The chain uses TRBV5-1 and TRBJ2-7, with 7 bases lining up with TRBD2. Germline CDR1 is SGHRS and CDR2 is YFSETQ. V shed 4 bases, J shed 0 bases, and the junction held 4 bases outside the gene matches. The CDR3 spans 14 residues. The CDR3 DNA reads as TGCGCCAGCAGCCCCGGGACTAACTCCTACGAGCAGTACTTC. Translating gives CASSPGTNSYEQYF. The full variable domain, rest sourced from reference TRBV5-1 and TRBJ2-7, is KAGVTQTPRYLIKTRGQQVTLSCSPISGHRSVSWYQQTPGQGLQFLFEYFSETQRNKGNFPGRFSGRQFSNSRSEMNVSTLELGDSALYLCASSPGTNSYEQYFGPGTRLTVT.

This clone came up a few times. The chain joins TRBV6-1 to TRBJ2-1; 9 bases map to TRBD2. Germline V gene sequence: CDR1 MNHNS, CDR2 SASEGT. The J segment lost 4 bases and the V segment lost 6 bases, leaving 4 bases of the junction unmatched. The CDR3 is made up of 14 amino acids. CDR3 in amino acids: CASRITSGYNEQFF. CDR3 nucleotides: TGTGCCAGCAGGATAACTAGCGGGTACAATGAGCAGTTCTTC.

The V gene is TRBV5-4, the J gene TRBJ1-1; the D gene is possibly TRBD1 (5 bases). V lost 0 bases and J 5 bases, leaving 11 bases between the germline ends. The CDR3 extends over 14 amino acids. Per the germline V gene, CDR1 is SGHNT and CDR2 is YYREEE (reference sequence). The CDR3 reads CASSLDRGSTEAFF. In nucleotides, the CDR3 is TGTGCCAGCAGCTTGGATCGGGGGTCGACTGAAGCTTTCTTT.

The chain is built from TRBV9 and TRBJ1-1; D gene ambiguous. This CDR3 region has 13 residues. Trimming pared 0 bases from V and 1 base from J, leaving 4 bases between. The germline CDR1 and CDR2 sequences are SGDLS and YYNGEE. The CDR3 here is CASSVDWNTEAFF. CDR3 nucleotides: TGTGCCAGCAGCGTAGACTGGAACACTGAAGCTTTCTTT.

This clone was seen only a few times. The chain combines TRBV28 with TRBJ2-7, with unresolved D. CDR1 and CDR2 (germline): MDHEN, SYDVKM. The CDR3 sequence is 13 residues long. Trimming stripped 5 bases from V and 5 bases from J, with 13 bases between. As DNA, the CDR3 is TGTGCCAGCAGTGACCCCGAGGTCGACGAGCAGTACTTC. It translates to CASSDPEVDEQYF. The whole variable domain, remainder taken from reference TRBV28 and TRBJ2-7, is DVKVTQSSRYLVKRTGEKVFLECVQDMDHENMFWYRQDPGLGLRLIYFSYDVKMKEKGDIPEGYSVSREKKERFSLILESASTNQTSMYLCASSDPEVDEQYFGPGTRLTVT.

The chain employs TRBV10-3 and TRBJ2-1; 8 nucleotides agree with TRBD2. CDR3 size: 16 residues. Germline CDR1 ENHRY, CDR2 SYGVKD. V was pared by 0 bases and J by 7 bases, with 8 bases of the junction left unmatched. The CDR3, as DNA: TGTGCCATCAGTGAGTCGGGCGGCAGCGGGAGTAATGAGCAGTTCTTC. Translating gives CAISESGGSGSNEQFF.

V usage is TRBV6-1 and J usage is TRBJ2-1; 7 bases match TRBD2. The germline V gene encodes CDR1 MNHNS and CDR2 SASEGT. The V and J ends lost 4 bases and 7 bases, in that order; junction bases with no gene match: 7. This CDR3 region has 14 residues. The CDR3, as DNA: TGTGCCAGCAGTGGGACTAGGGCGGGTAATGAGCAGTTCTTC. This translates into CASSGTRAGNEQFF.

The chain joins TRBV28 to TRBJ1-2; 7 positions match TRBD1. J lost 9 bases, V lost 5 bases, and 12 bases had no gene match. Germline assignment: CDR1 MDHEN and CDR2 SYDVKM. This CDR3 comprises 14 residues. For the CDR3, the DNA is TGTGCCAGCAGTCTCGGGACAGACCCCTTGCGCTACACCTTC. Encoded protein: CASSLGTDPLRYTF.

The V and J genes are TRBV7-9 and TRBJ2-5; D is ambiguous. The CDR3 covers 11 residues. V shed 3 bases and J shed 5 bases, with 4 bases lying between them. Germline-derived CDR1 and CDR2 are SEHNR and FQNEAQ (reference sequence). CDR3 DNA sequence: TGTGCCAGCAGCTTCGGGGAGACCCAGTACTTC. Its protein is CASSFGETQYF.

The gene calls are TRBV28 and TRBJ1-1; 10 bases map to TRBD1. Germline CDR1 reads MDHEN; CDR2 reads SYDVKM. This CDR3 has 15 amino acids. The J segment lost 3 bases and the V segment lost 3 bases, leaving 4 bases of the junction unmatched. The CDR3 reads CASSLPTGGHTEAFF. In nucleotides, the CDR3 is TGTGCCAGCAGTTTGCCGACAGGGGGCCACACTGAAGCTTTCTTT. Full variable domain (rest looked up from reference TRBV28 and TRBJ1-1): DVKVTQSSRYLVKRTGEKVFLECVQDMDHENMFWYRQDPGLGLRLIYFSYDVKMKEKGDIPEGYSVSREKKERFSLILESASTNQTSMYLCASSLPTGGHTEAFFGQGTRLTVV.

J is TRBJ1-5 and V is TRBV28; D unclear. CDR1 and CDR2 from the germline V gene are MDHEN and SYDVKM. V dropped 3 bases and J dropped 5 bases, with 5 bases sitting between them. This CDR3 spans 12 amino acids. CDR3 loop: CASSLEDQPQHF. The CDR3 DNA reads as TGTGCCAGCAGTTTGGAGGATCAGCCCCAGCATTTT.

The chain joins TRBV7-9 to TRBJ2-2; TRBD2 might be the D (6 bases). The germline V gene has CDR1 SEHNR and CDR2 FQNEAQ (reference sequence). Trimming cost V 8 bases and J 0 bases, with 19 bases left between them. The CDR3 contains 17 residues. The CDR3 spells CASHSLSRGTNTGELFF. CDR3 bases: TGTGCCAGCCATTCCCTCTCGCGGGGTACGAACACCGGGGAGCTGTTTTTT.

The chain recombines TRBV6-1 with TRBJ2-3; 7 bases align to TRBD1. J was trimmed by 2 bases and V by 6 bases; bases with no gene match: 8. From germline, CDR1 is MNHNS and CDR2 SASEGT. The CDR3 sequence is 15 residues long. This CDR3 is CASRTRQGDTDTQYF. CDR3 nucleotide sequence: TGTGCCAGCAGGACGAGACAGGGTGACACAGATACGCAGTATTTT.

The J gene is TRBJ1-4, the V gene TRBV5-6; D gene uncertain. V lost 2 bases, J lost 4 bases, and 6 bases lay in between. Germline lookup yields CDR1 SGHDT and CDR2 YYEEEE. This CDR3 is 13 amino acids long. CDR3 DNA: TGTGCCAGCAGCTTTCGGGATAATGAAAAACTGTTTTTT. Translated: CASSFRDNEKLFF.

Here the CDR3 DNA reads TGTGCCAGTAGTATTGCGGAGGACAGGGGTTATAACGAGCAGTACTTC. This codes for CASSIAEDRGYNEQYF. The gene calls are TRBV19 and TRBJ2-7; 9 bases map to TRBD1. Germline CDR1 and CDR2: LNHDA and SQIVND (reference sequence). With V trimmed by 3 bases and J by 5 bases, 11 bases remained unmatched. CDR3 length: 16 amino acids.

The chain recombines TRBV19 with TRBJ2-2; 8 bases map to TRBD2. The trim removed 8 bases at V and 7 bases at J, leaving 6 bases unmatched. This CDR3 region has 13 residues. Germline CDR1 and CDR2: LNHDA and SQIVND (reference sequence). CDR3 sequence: CASHREGHGELFF. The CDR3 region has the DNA TGTGCCAGTCACCGGGAGGGACACGGGGAGCTGTTTTTT.

The CDR3 region is CASSLSSAGVGDTQYF. CDR3 nucleotides: TGTGCCAGCAGTTTATCGTCGGCGGGAGTGGGCGATACGCAGTATTTT. This rearrangement joins TRBV27 to TRBJ2-3, with 7 bases that match TRBD2. V was clipped by 0 bases and J by 6 bases; unmatched bases: 9. The germline V gene has CDR1 MNHEY and CDR2 SMNVEV (reference sequence). CDR3 length: 16 residues.